This T cell receptor (beta chain) was obtained from a study of T cell responses to AZD1222 COVID-19 vaccine (dated by TCRdb to the early 2020s). Describing the broader study: AZD1222 recipients with second doses at about 4 weeks or about 12 weeks were pooled, because spike-specific TCR depth and breadth did not differ between schedules. A total of 233 trial participants underwent TCR sequencing, of whom 200 to 220 had received two doses of AZD1222 and around 26 had received two doses of the MenACWY control vaccine. Trial participants were enrolled by age into 18-55, 56-69 and 70-plus year subgroups, with about 150, 28 and 57 TCR-sequenced participants respectively. General conclusions and limits of the study: In the small 56-69-year group, the increase in depth fell short of significance, most likely because of low power. Only five to seven AZD1222 recipients were SARS-CoV-2 seropositive at baseline, limiting conclusions about previously exposed vaccinees. Reportedly, almost half of the unique spike-specific TCRs recognized epitopes lying outside the regions that are mutated in the B.1.351 and B.1.1.7 variants. Because no day 14 peak-response samples were available, repertoires were characterized only after the peak T cell response. A significant rise in spike-specific TCR breadth and depth was observed after two AZD1222 doses relative to day 0 and relative to MenACWY recipients. Most participants were white British and females outnumbered males, and the authors suggested that clonal diversity may have been underestimated. The whole spike protein was spanned by vaccine-associated CD4 TCRs, and dominant responses were seen in regions 160-218 and 743-854.

The CDR3 regions of human TCRbeta chains were analyzed by immunosequencing. The paper's processing steps were these. TCRs in the repertoires were matched against a reference library of SARS-CoV-2-specific TCRs that had been generated with the MIRA antigen-specificity platform. Breadth was defined as the fraction of unique TCRs that were SARS-CoV-2-associated, and depth was defined as the fraction of total T cells that were SARS-CoV-2-associated. Using the MIRA data, each spike-specific TCR was assigned both to the spike region to which the TCR was reactive and to a CD4 or CD8 class. Log10-transformed breadth and depth values were compared by one-way ANOVA with Sidak's multiple comparisons tests. TCRdb obtained this table from immuneACCESS and retained in-frame rearrangements with V and J assigned. These tables miss some clones; where compared with another copy, unresolved V genes account for less than half of the shortfall, and the remainder is unexplained. The V and J calls and the clone size are those of that table, but D and trimming were determined from the DNA. In this sample the table shows 100,000 or so clones, around nine tenths of which occur a single time. Of the sample, about 9.3% is held by the ten largest clones.

According to the study, the label for this sample's time point signals: baseline before first vaccination. Vaccinee samples were obtained from the UK trials COV001 and COV002, which included a single-blind randomized controlled phase 2/3 trial of AZD1222 (ChAdOx1 nCoV-19) in healthy adults. For TCRbeta chain sequencing, PBMC samples were collected from trial participants at day 0 and at day 28 after the second dose. To note about this clone: This receptor's antigen is unknown. Base qualities are missing; no much larger clone stands one base away.

The CDR3 starts with the cysteine, ends with the phenylalanine, and has 15 residues. Only the CDR3 portion is preserved as DNA: 45 bases, with reading frame beginning at the first base. Per the germline V gene, KGHDR is the CDR1 and SFDVKD is the CDR2. Trimming removed 2 bases from V and 15 bases from J; the gene matches leave 13 bases unexplained. This sample comprised peripheral blood, obtained on day 0 of AZD1222 vaccination. In this chain, TRBV24-1 is recombined with TRBJ2-1, and 9 junction bases match TRBD2. The source of this sequence is an adult in good health. At the DNA level, the sequence is TGTGCCACCAGTGATTCATCTAGCGGGATGTTGTATCTGTTCTTC. Translated, this gives CATSDSSSGMLYLFF.